A single sample gave rise to the 18 T cell receptor beta chains below, sequenced in a study of CD8 T cells in ankylosing spondylitis. Study-level results: The study identified a TCR beta motif of several highly homologous variants that appeared characteristic of ankylosing spondylitis blood.

The antigens these receptors bind are not known. TCRdb passed the 5' RACE reads through MiXCR, listing each CDR3 protein once. The sample records fewer than 550,000 distinct CDR3 sequences, roughly 5% being singletons. The specimen was blood, either unsorted or a sorted T cell fraction (not recorded which). The receptors here all came from a male donor with ankylosing spondylitis.

The chain carries TRBV28 and TRBJ2-2, with 10 bases lining up with TRBD2. Germline loops: CDR1 MDHEN, CDR2 SYDVKM. The CDR3 covers 16 residues. Trimming took 6 bases from V and 1 from J; bases not matched to a gene: 5. This CDR3 reads CASSSPSGGNTGELFF. The CDR3 DNA follows: TGTGCCAGCAGCAGCCCTAGCGGGGGGAACACCGGGGAGCTGTTTTTT.

The sample holds many counts of this clonotype. The CDR3 here is CASSYLPGTSNTQYF. The CDR3 nucleotides read TGTGCCAGCAGCTATTTACCAGGGACATCAAATACGCAGTATTTT. The chain couples TRBV7-8 to TRBJ2-3, with D possibly matching TRBD1 (6 bases). The germline V gene has CDR1 SGHVS and CDR2 FQNEAQ. The CDR3 runs to 15 residues. V dropped 4 bases and J dropped 7 bases, with 18 bases sitting between them.

At least ten counts were recorded for this clonotype. The CDR3 nucleotides read TGCAGCGTTGAAGAAGGAGGTTGGGCTGGAAACACCATATATTTT. Residues: CSVEEGGWAGNTIYF. The V call is TRBV29-1, the J call TRBJ1-3, with no clear D. Germline assignment: CDR1 SQVTM and CDR2 ANQGSEA. The length of the CDR3 is 15 residues. Trimming took off 0 bases at V and 2 bases at J, with 11 bases between the two ends.

This clonotype was seen ten or more times. The gene calls are TRBV29-1 and TRBJ2-1; D may be TRBD2 (6 bases). V shed 5 bases and J shed 7 bases, with 18 bases lying between them. This CDR3 is 14 amino acids long. The germline V gene has CDR1 SQVTM and CDR2 ANQGSEA. For the CDR3, the DNA is TGCAGCGTTTCCCCGGGACTCCCAGCGAATGAGCAGTTCTTC. Translation: CSVSPGLPANEQFF.

This clonotype has ten or more counts. This chain uses TRBV10-3 with TRBJ1-5; D gene unclear. The V gene lost 10 bases and the J gene lost 2 bases, with 15 bases spanning the gap. This CDR3 is built from 14 residues. Germline V gene sequence: CDR1 ENHRY, CDR2 SYGVKD. This CDR3 reads CATQNIRGNQPQHF. The CDR3 DNA follows: TGTGCCACCCAGAACATTCGGGGCAATCAGCCCCAGCATTTT.

At least ten counts were recorded for this clonotype. J is TRBJ2-1 and V is TRBV5-6; D gene uncertain. V was cut by 0 bases and J by 5 bases, with 9 bases left in between. The CDR3 is 14 residues long. Germline CDR1 SGHDT, CDR2 YYEEEE. This CDR3 reads CASSLARTNNEQFF. CDR3 bases: TGTGCCAGCAGCTTGGCTCGGACCAACAATGAGCAGTTCTTC.

This clonotype was found many times. This sequence joins TRBV20-1 and TRBJ2-1; D unclear. Trimming pared 7 bases from V and 1 base from J, leaving 14 bases between. The germline V gene encodes CDR1 DFQATT and CDR2 SNEGSKA (reference sequence). There are 14 residues in the CDR3. CDR3 loop: CSVTGVLSYNEQFF. The CDR3 DNA reads TGCAGTGTTACCGGCGTTCTGTCCTACAATGAGCAGTTCTTC.

This clonotype has a handful of counts. This sequence joins TRBV12-3 or TRBV12-4 and TRBJ2-5; the match to TRBD1 covers 9 bases. The CDR3 has 16 residues. J lost 2 bases, V lost 7 bases, and 11 bases had no gene match. CDR3 sequence reads: CASKGQQGAEQETQYF. CDR3 nucleotide sequence: TGTGCCAGCAAGGGGCAACAGGGGGCTGAGCAAGAGACCCAGTACTTC.

This clonotype was observed at least ten times. The V call is TRBV7-8, the J call TRBJ1-2; D may be TRBD1 (5 bases). V gave up 1 base and J gave up 0 bases, with 9 bases separating them. Per the germline V gene, CDR1 is SGHVS and CDR2 is FQNEAQ. This CDR3 spans 15 amino acids. The CDR3 nucleotides are TGTGCCAGCAGCTTAGAACTGGGGGCTAACTATGGCTACACCTTC. Translation gives CASSLELGANYGYTF. Full variable domain (remainder filled in from reference TRBV7-8 and TRBJ1-2): GAGVSQSPRYKVAKRGQDVALRCDPISGHVSLFWYQQALGQGPEFLTYFQNEAQLDKSGLPSDRFFAERPEGSVSTLKIQRTQQEDSAVYLCASSLELGANYGYTFGSGTRLTVV.

This clonotype has ten or more counts. The chain employs TRBV9 and TRBJ1-1, with D maybe TRBD1 (5 bases). Per germline, CDR1 SGDLS and CDR2 YYNGEE. The CDR3 length is 14 residues. The V end was cut by 5 bases, the J end by 2 bases, with 13 bases between. CDR3 region: CASRTWDGNTEAFF. DNA of the CDR3: TGTGCCAGCAGGACCTGGGACGGTAACACTGAAGCTTTCTTT.

Many counts were recorded for this clonotype. V gene TRBV18 combines with J gene TRBJ2-1; no reliable D call. The CDR3 contains 14 residues. Germline V gene sequence: CDR1 KGHSH, CDR2 LQKENI. The V and J ends lost 3 bases and 9 bases respectively, with 15 bases between them. CDR3 sequence (DNA): TGTGCCAGCTCACCCAACACGAGAACGTTTGAGCAGTTCTTC. As protein: CASSPNTRTFEQFF.

This clonotype was found many times. The chain employs TRBV29-1 and TRBJ1-1, with TRBD1 as a possible D gene (5 bases). CDR1 SQVTM and CDR2 ANQGSEA come from the germline V gene. This CDR3 has 13 amino acids. The V and J ends lost 4 bases and 1 base respectively, with 10 bases between them. The CDR3 is CSVGRQRNTEAFF. For the CDR3, the DNA is TGCAGCGTTGGACGACAGAGGAACACTGAAGCTTTCTTT.

This clonotype was observed a handful of times. The chain uses TRBV4-2 and TRBJ2-1, with 8 nucleotides matching TRBD2. This CDR3 is 17 amino acids long. Per germline, CDR1 LGHNA and CDR2 YNFKEQ. The ends lost 0 bases at V and 4 bases at J; junction bases unmatched: 8. The CDR3 nucleotides read TGTGCCAGCAGCCAAGATCTGAGTAGCGGGGCATACAATGAGCAGTTCTTC. As protein: CASSQDLSSGAYNEQFF.

In this sample, this clonotype turned up many times. The CDR3 coding sequence is TGTGCCAGCAGCTCCGCGAGGGGCGGAGATACGCAGTATTTT. This encodes CASSSARGGDTQYF. The chain joins TRBV11-2 to TRBJ2-3, with D tentatively TRBD1 or TRBD2 (5 bases each). The CDR3 is made up of 14 amino acids. Germline lookup yields CDR1 SGHAT and CDR2 FQNNGV. V was pared by 4 bases and J by 5 bases, with 13 bases between.

This clonotype was counted between two and nine times. The chain employs TRBV11-1 and TRBJ1-5; D ambiguous. Germline CDR1 is SGHAT and CDR2 is FQDESV (reference sequence). This CDR3 comprises 18 residues. V shed 5 bases and J shed 0 bases, with 20 bases lying between them. DNA for the CDR3: TGTGCCAGCAGCCTAGAGTTGGAAGGGCTGAATAGCAATCAGCCCCAGCATTTT. The encoded protein is CASSLELEGLNSNQPQHF.

The V and J genes are TRBV15 and TRBJ2-3; no reliable D call. Per germline, CDR1 LNHNV and CDR2 YYDKDF (reference sequence). With 4 bases removed from V and 2 bases from J, the gap between germline ends came to 1 base. The CDR3 contains 11 residues. CDR3 in amino acids: CATSITDTQYF. Written as DNA, the CDR3 is TGTGCCACCAGCATCACAGATACGCAGTATTTT.

The chain recombines TRBV5-1 with TRBJ2-7; perhaps D is TRBD1 or TRBD2 (5 bases each). The germline CDR1 and CDR2 sequences are SGHRS and YFSETQ. CDR3 length: 17 residues. The ends were cut back, 0 bases at V and 3 bases at J, with 19 bases in the middle. The CDR3 nucleotides read TGCGCCAGCAGCTTGGGGGCCGGGGCTTCGGTGGTCTACGAGCAGTACTTC. Encoded protein: CASSLGAGASVVYEQYF. Combining the CDR3 with reference TRBV5-1 and TRBJ2-7 gives the whole variable domain KAGVTQTPRYLIKTRGQQVTLSCSPISGHRSVSWYQQTPGQGLQFLFEYFSETQRNKGNFPGRFSGRQFSNSRSEMNVSTLELGDSALYLCASSLGAGASVVYEQYFGPGTRLTVT.

This clonotype was observed at least ten times. The V gene is TRBV7-9, the J gene TRBJ1-4; D remains unclear. V was clipped by 7 bases and J by 8 bases, with 11 bases between them. CDR3 size: 12 residues. The germline V gene encodes CDR1 SEHNR and CDR2 FQNEAQ (reference sequence). The CDR3 here is CASTILGEKLFF. CDR3 DNA: TGTGCCAGCACCATATTGGGAGAAAAACTGTTTTTT.